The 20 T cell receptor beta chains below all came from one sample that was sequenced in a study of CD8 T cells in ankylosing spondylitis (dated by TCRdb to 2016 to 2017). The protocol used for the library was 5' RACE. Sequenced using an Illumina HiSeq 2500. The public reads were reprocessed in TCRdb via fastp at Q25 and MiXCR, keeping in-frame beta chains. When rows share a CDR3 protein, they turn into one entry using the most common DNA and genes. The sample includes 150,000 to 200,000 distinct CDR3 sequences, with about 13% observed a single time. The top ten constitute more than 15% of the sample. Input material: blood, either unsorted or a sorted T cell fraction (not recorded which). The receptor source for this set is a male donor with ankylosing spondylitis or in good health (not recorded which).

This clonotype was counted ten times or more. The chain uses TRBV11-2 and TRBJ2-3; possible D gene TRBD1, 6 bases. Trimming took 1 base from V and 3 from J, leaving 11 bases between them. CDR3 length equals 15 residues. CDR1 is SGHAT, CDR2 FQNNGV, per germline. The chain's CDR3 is CASSLAGGMTDTQYF. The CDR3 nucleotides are TGTGCCAGCAGCTTAGCTGGGGGCATGACAGATACGCAGTATTTT.

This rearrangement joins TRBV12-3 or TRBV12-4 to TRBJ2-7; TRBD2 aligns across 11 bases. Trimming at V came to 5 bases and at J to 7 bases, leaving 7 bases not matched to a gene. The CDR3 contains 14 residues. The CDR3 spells CASSTSGGALEQYF. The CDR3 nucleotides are TGTGCCAGCAGTACTAGCGGGGGAGCGTTAGAGCAGTACTTC.

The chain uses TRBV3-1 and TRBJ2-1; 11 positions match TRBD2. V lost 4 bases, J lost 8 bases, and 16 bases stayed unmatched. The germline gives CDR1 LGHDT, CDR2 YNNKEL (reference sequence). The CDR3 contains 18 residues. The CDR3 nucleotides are TGTGCCAGCAGCCCTTTCCGGGGGGAGACTAGCGGGGAGGATGAGCAGTTCTTC. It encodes CASSPFRGETSGEDEQFF.

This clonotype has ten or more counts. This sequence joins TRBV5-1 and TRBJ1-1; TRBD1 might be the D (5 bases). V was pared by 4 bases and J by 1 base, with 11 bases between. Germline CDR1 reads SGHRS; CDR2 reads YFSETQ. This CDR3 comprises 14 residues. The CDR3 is CASSPQAGNTEAFF. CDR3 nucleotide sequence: TGCGCCAGCAGCCCACAGGCGGGGAACACTGAAGCTTTCTTT.

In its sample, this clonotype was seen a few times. CDR3 bases: TGTGCCAGCAGTGAGGACAGCCAAGAGACCCAGTACTTC. It translates to CASSEDSQETQYF. The rearrangement joins TRBV6-1 to TRBJ2-5; D perhaps matches TRBD1 (6 bases). V lost 3 bases and J 1 base, leaving 6 bases between the germline ends. CDR1 and CDR2 from the germline V gene are MNHNS and SASEGT. The CDR3 has 13 amino acids.

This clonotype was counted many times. DNA of the CDR3: TGTGCCAGCAGCTGGGCCCTCGGGGGTGAGCAGTTCTTC. As protein: CASSWALGGEQFF. The gene calls are TRBV7-2 and TRBJ2-1; TRBD2 is a possible D gene (6 bases). Germline V gene lookup returns CDR1 SGHTA and CDR2 FQGNSA. V was cut by 4 bases and J by 9 bases, with 13 bases left in between. CDR3 length equals 13 residues.

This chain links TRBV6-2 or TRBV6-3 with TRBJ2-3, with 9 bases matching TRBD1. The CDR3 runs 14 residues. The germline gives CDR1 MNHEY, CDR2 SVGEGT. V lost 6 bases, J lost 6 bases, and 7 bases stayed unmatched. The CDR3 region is CASSIQGAGDTQYF. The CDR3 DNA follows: TGTGCCAGCAGCATACAGGGGGCAGGGGATACGCAGTATTTT.

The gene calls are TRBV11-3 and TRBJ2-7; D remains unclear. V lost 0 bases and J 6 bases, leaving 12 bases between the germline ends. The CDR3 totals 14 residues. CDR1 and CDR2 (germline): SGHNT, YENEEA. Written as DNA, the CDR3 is TGTGCCAGCAGCTTAGACCCCTCCACGGGCGAGCAGTACTTC. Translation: CASSLDPSTGEQYF.

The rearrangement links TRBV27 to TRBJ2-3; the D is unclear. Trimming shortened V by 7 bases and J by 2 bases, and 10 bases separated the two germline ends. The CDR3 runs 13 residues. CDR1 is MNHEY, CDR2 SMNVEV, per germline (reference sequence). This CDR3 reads CASNPAFTDTQYF. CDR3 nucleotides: TGTGCCAGCAATCCCGCCTTCACAGATACGCAGTATTTT.

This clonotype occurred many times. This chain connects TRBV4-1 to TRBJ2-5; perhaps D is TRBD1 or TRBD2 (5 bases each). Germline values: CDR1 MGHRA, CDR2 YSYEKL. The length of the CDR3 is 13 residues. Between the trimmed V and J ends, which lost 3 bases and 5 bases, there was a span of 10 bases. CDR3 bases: TGCGCCAGCAGCCATTCGGGGCAGGAGACCCAGTACTTC. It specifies CASSHSGQETQYF.

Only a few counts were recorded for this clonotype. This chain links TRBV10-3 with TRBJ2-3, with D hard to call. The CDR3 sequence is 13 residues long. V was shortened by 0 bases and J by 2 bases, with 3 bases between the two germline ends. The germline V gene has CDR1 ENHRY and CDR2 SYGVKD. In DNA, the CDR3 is TGTGCCATCAGTGAGTCGTCCACAGATACGCAGTATTTT. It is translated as CAISESSTDTQYF.

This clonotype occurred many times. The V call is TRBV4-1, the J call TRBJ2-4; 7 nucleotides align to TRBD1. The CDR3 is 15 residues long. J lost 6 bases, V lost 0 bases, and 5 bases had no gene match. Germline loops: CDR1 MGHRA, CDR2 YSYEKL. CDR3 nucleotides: TGCGCCAGCAGCCAAGATGCCGGGGACAGAAACATTCAGTACTTC. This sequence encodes CASSQDAGDRNIQYF.

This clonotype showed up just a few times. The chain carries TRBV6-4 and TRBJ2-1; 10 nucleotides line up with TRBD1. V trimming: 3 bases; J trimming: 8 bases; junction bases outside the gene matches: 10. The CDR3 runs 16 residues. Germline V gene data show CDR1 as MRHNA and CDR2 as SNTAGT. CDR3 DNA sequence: TGTGCCAGCAGTGAATCCGGGACAGGGGATTTCGATGAGCAGTTCTTC. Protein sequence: CASSESGTGDFDEQFF.

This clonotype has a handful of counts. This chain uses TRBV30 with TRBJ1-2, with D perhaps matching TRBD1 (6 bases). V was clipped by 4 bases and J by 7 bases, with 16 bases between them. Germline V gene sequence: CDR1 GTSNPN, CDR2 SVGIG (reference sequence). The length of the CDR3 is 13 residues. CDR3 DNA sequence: TGTGCCTGGACCGGCAGGGGAGGAAGTGGCTACACCTTC. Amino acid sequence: CAWTGRGGSGYTF.

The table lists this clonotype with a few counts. CDR3 amino acids: CASSLGTGVQIYSYNEQFF. CDR3 nucleotide sequence: TGTGCCAGCAGTTTAGGGACAGGGGTTCAAATATACTCCTACAATGAGCAGTTCTTC. The chain is built from TRBV27 and TRBJ2-1; 10 nucleotides match TRBD1. This CDR3 is built from 19 residues. The germline V gene encodes CDR1 MNHEY and CDR2 SMNVEV (reference sequence). With V trimmed by 2 bases and J by 0 bases, 10 bases remained unmatched.

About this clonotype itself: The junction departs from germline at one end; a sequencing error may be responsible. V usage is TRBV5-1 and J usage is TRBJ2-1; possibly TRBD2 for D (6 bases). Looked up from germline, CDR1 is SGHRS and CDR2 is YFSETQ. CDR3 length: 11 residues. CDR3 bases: TGCGCCAGCAGCTTGTCGACTAGGCAAACCTTC. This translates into CASSLSTRQTF.

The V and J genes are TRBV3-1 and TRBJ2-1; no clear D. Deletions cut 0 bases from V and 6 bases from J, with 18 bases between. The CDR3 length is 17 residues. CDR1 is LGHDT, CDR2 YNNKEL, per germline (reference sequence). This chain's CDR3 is CASSQDPRLINSNEQFF. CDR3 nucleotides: TGTGCCAGCAGCCAAGATCCCAGGCTGATTAACTCCAATGAGCAGTTCTTC.

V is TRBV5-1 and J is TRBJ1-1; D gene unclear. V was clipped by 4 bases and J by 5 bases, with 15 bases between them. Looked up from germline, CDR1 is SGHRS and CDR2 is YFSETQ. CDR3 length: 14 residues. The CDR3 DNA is TGCGCCAGCAGCCCAAACTCCGGGGTGACTGAAGCTTTCTTT. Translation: CASSPNSGVTEAFF.

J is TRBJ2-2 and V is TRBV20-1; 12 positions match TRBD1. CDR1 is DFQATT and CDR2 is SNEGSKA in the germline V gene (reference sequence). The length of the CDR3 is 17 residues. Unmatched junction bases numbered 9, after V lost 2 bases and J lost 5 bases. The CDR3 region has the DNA TGCAGTGCTAGACTGCTGGGGGACAGGGGGCTTACCGGGGAGCTGTTTTTT. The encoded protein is CSARLLGDRGLTGELFF.

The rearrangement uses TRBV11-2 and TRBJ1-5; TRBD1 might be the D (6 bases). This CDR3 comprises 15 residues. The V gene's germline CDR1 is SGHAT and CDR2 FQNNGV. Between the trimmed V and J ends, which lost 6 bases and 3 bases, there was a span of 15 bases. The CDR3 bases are TGTGCCAGCAGTCGTTCTACAGGGCTCAATCAGCCCCAGCATTTT. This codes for CASSRSTGLNQPQHF.